A single sample is the source of the 15 T cell receptor beta chains below, sequenced in a study of graft-versus-host responses after intestinal transplantation. Clones were sequenced by immunoSEQ multiplex PCR, and TCRdb holds only the in-frame ones, with some missing. The data hold roughly 38,000 clones, with 93% observed a single time. These receptors' targets are unknown. Sequenced here: unstimulated CD8+ T cells sorted from spleen or lymph node cells, sampled before transplant. The receptors stem from a human donor who was the organ donor for an intestinal transplant.

This rearrangement joins TRBV4-1 to TRBJ2-1; D uncertain. In germline, CDR1 is MGHRA, CDR2 YSYEKL. Trimming removed 4 bases at V and 6 bases at J, with 7 bases between. The CDR3 length is 12 residues. In DNA, the CDR3 is TGCGCCAGCAGCCTTGGCAGCAATGAGCAGTTCTTC. Protein sequence: CASSLGSNEQFF.

The CDR3 DNA follows: TGTGCCAGTAACCGGGCGGCATCAGATACGCAGTATTTT. Its translation is CASNRAASDTQYF. V is TRBV19 and J is TRBJ2-3; D gene uncertain. V lost 7 bases to trimming and J lost 4 bases, with 12 bases between them. The CDR3 runs 13 residues. Germline CDR1 LNHDA, CDR2 SQIVND (reference sequence). The full variable domain, in which reference TRBV19 and TRBJ2-3 provide the parts outside the CDR3, is DGGITQSPKYLFRKEGQNVTLSCEQNLNHDAMYWYRQDPGQGLRLIYYSQIVNDFQKGDIAEGYSVSREKKESFPLTVTSAQKNPTAFYLCASNRAASDTQYFGPGTRLTVL.

This clone was observed a single time. The chain joins TRBV29-1 to TRBJ2-7; TRBD1 matches 10 bases. Trimming at V came to 4 bases and at J to 6 bases, leaving 6 bases not matched to a gene. CDR1 and CDR2 (germline): SQVTM, ANQGSEA. This CDR3 spans 13 amino acids. In DNA, the CDR3 is TGCAGCGTTGGATGGGACAGGGGAGGCGAGCAGTACTTC. Protein product: CSVGWDRGGEQYF.

This rearrangement joins TRBV7-9 to TRBJ2-7; the match to TRBD1 covers 10 bases. Germline CDR1 and CDR2: SEHNR and FQNEAQ (reference sequence). This CDR3 region has 15 residues. J lost 2 bases, V lost 7 bases, and 8 bases had no gene match. The CDR3 region is CASNLTGQGPYEQYF. The CDR3 bases are TGTGCCAGCAACCTAACGGGACAGGGGCCCTACGAGCAGTACTTC.

About this clone: At one of its ends the junction is not consistent with the germline gene, which may arise from a read error. The chain employs TRBV11-1 and TRBJ2-7, with TRBD1 identical over 11 bases. Germline-derived CDR1 and CDR2 are SGHAT and FQDESV (reference sequence). CDR3 size: 14 residues. This chain's CDR3 is CASSLGDRGNEQYF. The CDR3 DNA sequence: TGTGCCAGTAGCTTAGGGGACAGGGGGAATGAGCAGTACTTC.

The chain is built from TRBV4-3 and TRBJ2-3, with 9 bases fitting TRBD1. CDR3 length: 16 amino acids. The J segment lost 0 bases and the V segment lost 3 bases, leaving 4 bases of the junction unmatched. In germline, CDR1 is LGHNA, CDR2 YSLEER. CDR3 sequence (DNA): TGCGCCAGCAGCCAGGGACAGGGAACTAGCACAGATACGCAGTATTTT. It is translated as CASSQGQGTSTDTQYF.

The J gene is TRBJ2-5, the V gene TRBV28, with 11 bases aligning to TRBD2. CDR1 MDHEN and CDR2 SYDVKM come from the germline V gene. The CDR3 is 16 residues long. Unmatched junction bases numbered 9, after V lost 6 bases and J lost 3 bases. The CDR3, as DNA: TGTGCCAGCAGACACCTGCCGGGACTAGCGGAAGAGACCCAGTACTTC. Amino acid sequence: CASRHLPGLAEETQYF.

The CDR3: CASSVAKRETSYNEQFF. CDR3 in DNA: TGTGCCAGCAGCGTAGCTAAACGGGAGACTTCCTACAATGAGCAGTTCTTC. The V call is TRBV9, the J call TRBJ2-1; D may be TRBD2 (6 bases). The CDR3 has 17 amino acids. Germline values: CDR1 SGDLS, CDR2 YYNGEE. V was pared by 0 bases and J by 1 base, with 14 bases between.

In this sample, this clone turned up once. The CDR3 loop is CSVGDRGKNEKLFF. The CDR3 nucleotides read TGCAGCGTTGGAGACAGGGGAAAAAATGAAAAACTGTTTTTT. The chain links TRBV29-1 to TRBJ1-4; 8 bases are shared with TRBD1. J gave up 5 bases and V 4 bases, and 6 bases lay outside the gene matches. Germline values: CDR1 SQVTM, CDR2 ANQGSEA. This CDR3 comprises 14 residues.

This CDR3 reads CASSMDNSYEQYF. The CDR3 region has the DNA TGTGCCAGTAGTATGGACAACTCCTACGAGCAGTACTTC. This rearrangement joins TRBV19 to TRBJ2-7; D is perhaps TRBD1 (5 bases). Germline V gene data show CDR1 as LNHDA and CDR2 as SQIVND (reference sequence). This CDR3 has 13 residues. V was clipped by 3 bases and J by 0 bases, with 6 bases between them.

The V call is TRBV25-1, the J call TRBJ1-2; D is uncertain. Germline CDR1 is MGHDK and CDR2 is SYGVNS. The V end lost 3 bases, the J end lost 0 bases, and 2 bases lay between the germline ends. This CDR3 comprises 12 residues. The CDR3 sequence is CASSDTNYGYTF. CDR3 nucleotide sequence: TGTGCCAGCAGTGACACTAACTATGGCTACACCTTC.

This chain links TRBV9 with TRBJ2-2; D possibly matches TRBD1 or TRBD2 (5 bases each). Trimming stripped 0 bases from V and 0 bases from J, with 15 bases between. Germline-derived CDR1 and CDR2 are SGDLS and YYNGEE. The CDR3 loop spans 18 amino acids. The CDR3 reads CASSVDRWGIANTGELFF. In DNA form, the CDR3 reads TGTGCCAGCAGCGTAGATCGTTGGGGGATCGCGAACACCGGGGAGCTGTTTTTT. Together with reference TRBV9 and TRBJ2-2, the CDR3 gives the full variable domain: DSGVTQTPKHLITATGQRVTLRCSPRSGDLSVYWYQQSLDQGLQFLIQYYNGEERAKGNILERFSAQQFPDLHSELNLSSLELGDSALYFCASSVDRWGIANTGELFFGEGSRLTVL.

The J gene is TRBJ2-7, the V gene TRBV5-1; 8 nucleotides line up with TRBD2. The germline V gene encodes CDR1 SGHRS and CDR2 YFSETQ. The CDR3 is 15 residues long. J was trimmed by 7 bases and V by 4 bases; bases with no gene match: 13. CDR3 amino acids: CASSDRGLAFWEQYF. CDR3 sequence (DNA): TGCGCCAGCAGCGACAGAGGACTAGCTTTTTGGGAGCAGTACTTC.

The V call is TRBV27, the J call TRBJ2-1, with TRBD2 matching 8 bases. The CDR3 is 17 amino acids. The V segment lost 8 bases and the J segment 4 bases; nucleotides outside the gene matches: 16. Germline V gene sequence: CDR1 MNHEY, CDR2 SMNVEV (reference sequence). CDR3 in DNA: TGTGCCAGCCAATATCACGTTCCGACTAGCGATTACAATGAGCAGTTCTTC. It encodes CASQYHVPTSDYNEQFF.

Only one count was recorded for this clone. V and J are TRBV5-4 and TRBJ2-7; TRBD1 aligns across 7 bases. This CDR3 spans 15 amino acids. Germline trimming cut 4 bases from V and 1 base from J; bases unmatched to any gene: 8. Per the germline V gene, CDR1 is SGHNT and CDR2 is YYREEE (reference sequence). The DNA of the CDR3 is TGTGCCAGCAGCCGCACCGGGACAGCTTCCTACGAGCAGTACTTC. Encoded protein: CASSRTGTASYEQYF.